These T cell receptor beta chains were read from a single sample in a study of spatial heterogeneity in lung cancer. Using its own MiXCR run on the 5' RACE reads, TCRdb lists one record per CDR3 protein. The table records about 8,400 distinct CDR3 sequences, over 9.5% of them present only once. Specimen: normal lung tissue next to the tumor, collected at surgery. Receptors were obtained from a male donor with early-stage non-small cell lung cancer. Each CDR3 is given with its conserved first and last residue. Fields, in order: clone size, V gene, J gene, D gene, CDR3 protein, CDR3 DNA. D genes are given only for firm matches. Size is stated for part of the rows, as once, few or many counts, or as a class when the clone is expanded.

>many|TRBV3-1|TRBJ2-2|.
CASSQISHTGELFF
TGTGCCAGCAGCCAAATCAGTCACACCGGGGAGCTGTTTTTT
>few|TRBV5-4|TRBJ1-6|.
CASSLNSNNSPLHF
TGTGCCAGCAGCTTGAACAGCAATAATTCACCCCTCCACTTT
>many|TRBV6-5|TRBJ2-7|TRBD1
CASSYRTGHYEQYF
TGTGCCAGCAGCTACCGGACAGGGCACTACGAGCAGTACTTC
>many|TRBV4-3|TRBJ2-5|TRBD2
CASSQDLTSGAETQYF
TGCGCCAGCAGCCAAGATTTGACTAGCGGGGCCGAGACCCAGTACTTC
>medium-sized|TRBV5-6|TRBJ2-3|.
CASSPTRVTDTQYF
TGTGCCAGCAGCCCCACCCGAGTCACAGATACGCAGTATTTT
>many|TRBV15|TRBJ1-5|.
CATSTSWTDGNQPQHF
TGTGCCACCAGCACCTCTTGGACAGACGGCAATCAGCCCCAGCATTTT
>.|TRBV7-2|TRBJ2-3|TRBD2
CASSRLAGVGGTQYF
TGTGCCAGCAGCCGACTAGCGGGTGTCGGAGGGACGCAGTATTTT
>.|TRBV27|TRBJ2-1|TRBD2
CASSFSGTNSYNEQFF
TGTGCCAGCAGTTTTTCCGGGACTAACTCCTACAATGAGCAGTTCTTC
>many|TRBV12-5|TRBJ2-1|TRBD1
CASGIQGSSYNEQFF
TGTGCTAGTGGCATACAGGGGTCCTCCTACAATGAGCAGTTCTTC
>.|TRBV15|TRBJ1-3|.
CATLEADLSSGNTIYF
TGTGCCACCTTGGAGGCAGATTTAAGCTCTGGAAACACCATATATTTT
>many|TRBV11-2|TRBJ2-1|.
CASSHLGYGYNEQFF
TGTGCCAGCAGCCACCTCGGATATGGGTACAATGAGCAGTTCTTC
>many|TRBV7-9|TRBJ1-2|.
CASSLEGRGSGYTF
TGTGCCAGCAGCTTAGAAGGAAGGGGCTCGGGCTACACCTTC